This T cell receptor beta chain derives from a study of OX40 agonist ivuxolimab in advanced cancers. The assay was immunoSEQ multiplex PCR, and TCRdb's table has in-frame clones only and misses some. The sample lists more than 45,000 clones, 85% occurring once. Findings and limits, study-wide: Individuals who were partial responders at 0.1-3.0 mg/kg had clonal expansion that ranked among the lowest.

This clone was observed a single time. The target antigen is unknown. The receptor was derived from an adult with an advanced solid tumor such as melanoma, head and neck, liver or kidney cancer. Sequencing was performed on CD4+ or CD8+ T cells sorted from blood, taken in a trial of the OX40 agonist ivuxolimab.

The CDR3: CASSESTTGYTF. CDR3 in DNA: TGTGCCAGCAGTGAAAGTACTACGGGCTACACCTTC. The chain recombines TRBV2 with TRBJ1-2; D is unclear. The CDR3 has 12 residues. The germline gives CDR1 SNHLY, CDR2 FYNNEI. Trimming cost V 2 bases and J 8 bases, with 9 bases left between them.